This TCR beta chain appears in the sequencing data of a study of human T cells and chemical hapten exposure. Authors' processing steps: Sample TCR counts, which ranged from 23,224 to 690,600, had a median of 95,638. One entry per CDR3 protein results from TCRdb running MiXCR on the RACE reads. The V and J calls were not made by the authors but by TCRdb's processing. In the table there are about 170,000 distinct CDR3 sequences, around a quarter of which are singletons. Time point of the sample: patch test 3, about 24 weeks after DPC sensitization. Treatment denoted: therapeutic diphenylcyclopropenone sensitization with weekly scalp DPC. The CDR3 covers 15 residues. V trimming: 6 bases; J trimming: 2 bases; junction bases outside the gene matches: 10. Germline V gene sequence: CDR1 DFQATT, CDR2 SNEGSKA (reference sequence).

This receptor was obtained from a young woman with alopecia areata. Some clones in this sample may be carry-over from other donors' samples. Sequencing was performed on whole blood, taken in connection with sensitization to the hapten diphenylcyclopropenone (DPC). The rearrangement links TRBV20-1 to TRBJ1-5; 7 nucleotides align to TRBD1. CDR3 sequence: CSAEDRDRGNQPQHF. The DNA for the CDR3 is TGCAGTGCGGAAGACAGGGACCGGGGCAATCAGCCCCAGCATTTT.